What follows is one T cell receptor beta chain and its context. This table comes from immunoSEQ multiplex PCR, and its TCRdb copy is limited to in-frame clones, with some not included. The sample records tens of thousands of clones, 87% being singletons. The CDR3 length is 13 residues. The germline gives CDR1 SNHLY, CDR2 FYNNEI. With 6 bases removed from V and 0 bases from J, the gap between germline ends came to 6 bases. These data originate in a study of blood T cell repertoires in COVID-19. Study overall: Spain, Italy and the United States supplied samples that represented acute and convalescent COVID-19. PBMCs, B-cell-depleted T cells, or T cells were the source of the cDNA or gDNA that made up the material.

The origin of this receptor is a woman in her forties or fifties with COVID-19, enrolled during active disease. J is TRBJ1-5 and V is TRBV2, with D possibly being TRBD1 (5 bases). Sample: peripheral blood. The CDR3 DNA follows: TGTGCCAGCAGAGGGGATAGCAATCAGCCCCAGCATTTT. It translates to CASRGDSNQPQHF.